This T cell receptor beta chain was sequenced during a study of cytomegalovirus exposure and HLA in healthy donors. Findings and caveats of the study: The classifier reportedly diagnosed cytomegalovirus status with high specificity and sensitivity. Investigators reported 164 TCR beta chains as tied to cytomegalovirus.

V shed 1 base and J shed 5 bases, with 7 bases lying between them. Germline V CDR1 and CDR2: MGHRA, YSYEKL. The CDR3 runs to 13 residues. Measured with immunoSEQ multiplex PCR; TCRdb has only the in-frame clones, and not every one. The sample yields 250,000 to 400,000 clones, around 90% seen once. To note about this clone: Its target is not known.

This clonotype was sampled from a young man in good health and CMV-seronegative. This rearrangement joins TRBV4-1 to TRBJ2-3; D unclear. The specimen was PBMCs. The CDR3, as DNA: TGCGCCAGCAGCCAAGTCTTGTTAGATACGCAGTATTTT. Protein: CASSQVLLDTQYF.